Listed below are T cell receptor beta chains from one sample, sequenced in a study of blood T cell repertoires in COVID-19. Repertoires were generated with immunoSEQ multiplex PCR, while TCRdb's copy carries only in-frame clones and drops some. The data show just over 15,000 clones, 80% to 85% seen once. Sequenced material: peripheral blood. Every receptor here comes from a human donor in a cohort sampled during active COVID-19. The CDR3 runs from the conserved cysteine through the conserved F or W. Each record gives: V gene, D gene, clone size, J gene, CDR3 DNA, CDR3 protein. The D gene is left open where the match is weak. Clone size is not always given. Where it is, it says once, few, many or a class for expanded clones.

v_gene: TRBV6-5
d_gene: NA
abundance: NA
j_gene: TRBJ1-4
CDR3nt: TGTGCCAGCAGATCGGGGGCAACTAATGAAAAACTGTTTTTT
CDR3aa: CASRSGATNEKLFF

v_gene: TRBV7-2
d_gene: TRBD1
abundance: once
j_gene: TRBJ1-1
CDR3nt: TGTGCCAGCAGCTTGGGGCCAGGGGGCGGATTGAACACTGAAGCTTTCTTT
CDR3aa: CASSLGPGGGLNTEAFF

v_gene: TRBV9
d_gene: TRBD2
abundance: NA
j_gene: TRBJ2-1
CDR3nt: TGTGCCAGCAGCGTAGCTCCTAGCGGGGCGGGCAATGAGCAGTTCTTC
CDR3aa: CASSVAPSGAGNEQFF

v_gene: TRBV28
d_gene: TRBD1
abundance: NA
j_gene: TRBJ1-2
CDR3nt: TGTGCCAGCAGTCCTCCCCCGGGACAGGGATCTAACTATGGCTACACCTTC
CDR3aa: CASSPPPGQGSNYGYTF

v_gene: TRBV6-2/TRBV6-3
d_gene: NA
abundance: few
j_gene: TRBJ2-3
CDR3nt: TGTGCCAGCAGTTACCCGGGTGTCCCCACAGATACGCAGTATTTT
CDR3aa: CASSYPGVPTDTQYF

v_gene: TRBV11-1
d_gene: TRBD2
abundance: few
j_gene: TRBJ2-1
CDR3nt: TGTGCCAGCAGCTTAGCCCTCTTTTCGGGAGGGGGGAATGAGCAGTTCTTC
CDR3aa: CASSLALFSGGGNEQFF

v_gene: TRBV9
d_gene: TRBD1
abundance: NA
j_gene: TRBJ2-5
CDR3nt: TGTGCCAGCAGCAGGGGGACAGGGGGCGACCAAGAGACCCAGTACTTC
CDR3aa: CASSRGTGGDQETQYF

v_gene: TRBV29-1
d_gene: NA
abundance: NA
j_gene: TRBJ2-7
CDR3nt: TGCAGCGTCGGACAGTCCAACTCCTACGAGCAGTACTTC
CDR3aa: CSVGQSNSYEQYF

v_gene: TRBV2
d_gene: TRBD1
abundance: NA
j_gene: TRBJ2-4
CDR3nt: TGTGCCAGCAGTGAGGGGACAGGGGTAGGCAAAAACATTCAGTACTTC
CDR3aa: CASSEGTGVGKNIQYF

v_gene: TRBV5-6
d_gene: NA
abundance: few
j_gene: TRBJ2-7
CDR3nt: TGTGCCAGCAGCCCCTCTAGCTCCTACGAGCAGTACTTC
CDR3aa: CASSPSSSYEQYF

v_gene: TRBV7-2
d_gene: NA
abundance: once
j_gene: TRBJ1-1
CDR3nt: TGTGCCAGCAGCTCACTAGAGGGGAACACTGAAGCTTTCTTT
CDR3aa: CASSSLEGNTEAFF

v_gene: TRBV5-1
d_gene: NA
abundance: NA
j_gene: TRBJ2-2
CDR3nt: TGCGCCAGCAGCTTGGTCTCTGGGGCCGCGGAGCTGTTTTTT
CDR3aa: CASSLVSGAAELFF

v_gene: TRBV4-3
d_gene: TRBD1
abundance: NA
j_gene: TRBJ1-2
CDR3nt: TGCGCCAGCAGCCAATCCATTCGACAGGGTGGATATGGCTACACCTTC
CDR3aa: CASSQSIRQGGYGYTF

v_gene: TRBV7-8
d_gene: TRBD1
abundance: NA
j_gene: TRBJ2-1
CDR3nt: TGTGCCAGCAGCTTGGACAGGGGGATCTACAATGAGCAGTTCTTC
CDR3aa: CASSLDRGIYNEQFF

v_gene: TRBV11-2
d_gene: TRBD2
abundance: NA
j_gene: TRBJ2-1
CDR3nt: TGTGCCAGCAGGTCTACTAGCGGGAGGGATTCGCGGAATGAGCAGTTCTTC
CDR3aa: CASRSTSGRDSRNEQFF

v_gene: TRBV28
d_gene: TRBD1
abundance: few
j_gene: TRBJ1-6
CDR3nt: TGTGCCAGCAGTTGGGGACAGGGGGTTAATTCACCCCTCCACTTT
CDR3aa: CASSWGQGVNSPLHF

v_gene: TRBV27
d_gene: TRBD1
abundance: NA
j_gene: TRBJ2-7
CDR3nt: TGTGCCAGCCAGAATCGAGGGACAGGGCTTAACGAGCAGTACTTC
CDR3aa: CASQNRGTGLNEQYF

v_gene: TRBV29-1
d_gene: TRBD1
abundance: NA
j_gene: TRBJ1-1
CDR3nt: TGCAGCGTGCCGAAGACAGGGATCATGAACACTGAAGCTTTCTTT
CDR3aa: CSVPKTGIMNTEAFF

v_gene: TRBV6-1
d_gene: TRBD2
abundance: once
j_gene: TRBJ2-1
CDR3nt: TGTGCCAGCAGTGAAGGGCTAGCGGGGGGCACTGAGCAGTTCTTC
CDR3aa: CASSEGLAGGTEQFF

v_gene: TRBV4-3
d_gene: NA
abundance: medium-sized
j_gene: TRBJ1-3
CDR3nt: TGCGCCAGCAGCCAAGATCGAGTCTCCTCTGGAAACACCATATATTTT
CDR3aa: CASSQDRVSSGNTIYF

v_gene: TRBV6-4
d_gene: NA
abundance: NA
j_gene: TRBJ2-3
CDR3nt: TGTGCCAGCAGTATTAATGGCGGGTTAAGCACAGATACGCAGTATTTT
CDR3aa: CASSINGGLSTDTQYF